These 22 T cell receptor beta chains share one sample of origin, sequenced in a study of blood T cell repertoires in COVID-19. Method: immunoSEQ multiplex PCR; TCRdb's copy keeps in-frame clones and lacks some. The sample includes 80,000 to 95,000 clones, roughly 90% of them seen just once. The sequenced sample was peripheral blood. Receptors were obtained from a woman in her fifties or sixties with active or convalescent COVID-19.

This chain connects TRBV18 to TRBJ2-5; TRBD2 is a possible D gene (6 bases). The CDR3 is 15 residues long. Trimming removed 2 bases from V and 5 bases from J, with 15 bases in between. Germline V gives CDR1 KGHSH, CDR2 LQKENI. The CDR3 DNA is TGTGCCAGCTCACCAAACCCCGGAGGGACCGAGACCCAGTACTTC. Translation gives CASSPNPGGTETQYF.

The chain couples TRBV5-1 to TRBJ2-4; 7 positions agree with TRBD1. Trimming cost V 2 bases and J 3 bases; bases outside gene matches: 5. Per the germline V gene, CDR1 is SGHRS and CDR2 is YFSETQ. The CDR3 sequence is 15 residues long. CDR3 DNA sequence: TGCGCCAGCAGCTTAGGACAGGCAATCAAAAACATTCAGTACTTC. This encodes CASSLGQAIKNIQYF.

J is TRBJ2-1 and V is TRBV7-3; D not resolved. This CDR3 has 13 residues. Germline CDR1 and CDR2: SGHTA and FQGTGA. Trimming stripped 3 bases from V and 9 bases from J, with 12 bases between. This CDR3 is CASSLALFGEQFF. CDR3 in DNA: TGTGCCAGCAGCTTGGCCCTTTTTGGTGAGCAGTTCTTC.

In this sample, this clone turned up once. The chain joins TRBV5-1 to TRBJ1-2; TRBD1 might be the D (5 bases). V lost 0 bases to trimming and J lost 4 bases, with 10 bases between them. Germline assignment: CDR1 SGHRS and CDR2 YFSETQ. This CDR3 has 14 amino acids. The CDR3 nucleotides read TGCGCCAGCAGCTTGGGCAGGGTAATCTATGGCTACACCTTC. Translating gives CASSLGRVIYGYTF.

The chain has TRBV4-2 and TRBJ1-5; TRBD1 aligns across 11 bases. V lost 4 bases, J lost 6 bases, and 5 bases stayed unmatched. Germline CDR1 is LGHNA and CDR2 is YNFKEQ. CDR3 length equals 15 residues. The CDR3: CASSRGQGAGQPQHF. The CDR3 DNA follows: TGTGCCAGCAGCCGAGGACAGGGGGCCGGTCAGCCCCAGCATTTT.

The chain is built from TRBV24-1 and TRBJ1-2; 8 bases match TRBD1. CDR1 KGHDR and CDR2 SFDVKD come from the germline V gene. This CDR3 spans 15 amino acids. V lost 4 bases and J lost 1; bases outside the gene matches: 4. The CDR3 DNA sequence: TGTGCCACCAGTGACAGGGGGCGCGGTAACTATGGCTACACCTTC. This sequence encodes CATSDRGRGNYGYTF.

This clone appeared once. This chain uses TRBV5-1 with TRBJ2-7; perhaps TRBD1 as D (6 bases). V lost 2 bases, J lost 1 base, and 10 bases lay in between. The length of the CDR3 is 14 residues. Per germline, CDR1 SGHRS and CDR2 YFSETQ. CDR3 in amino acids: CASSFKGGSYEQYF. The CDR3 DNA reads as TGCGCCAGCAGCTTTAAAGGGGGATCCTACGAGCAGTACTTC.

The chain has TRBV28 and TRBJ1-3; the D is unclear. The CDR3 has 13 residues. Germline V gene sequence: CDR1 MDHEN, CDR2 SYDVKM. Trimming removed 10 bases from V and 0 bases from J, with 10 bases in between. The CDR3 nucleotides are TGTGCCACCGATGAGGACTCTGGAAACACCATATATTTT. This gives the protein CATDEDSGNTIYF.

The chain combines TRBV18 with TRBJ1-2; a possible D gene is TRBD1 (5 bases). The V gene's germline CDR1 is KGHSH and CDR2 LQKENI. Trimming left V 0 bases short and J 7 bases short, with 15 bases between. The CDR3 has 15 residues. CDR3 loop: CASSPPLGLGAGYTF. The CDR3 coding sequence is TGTGCCAGCTCACCACCCCTGGGGCTTGGAGCTGGCTACACCTTC.

The sample holds one count of this clone. This chain links TRBV5-1 with TRBJ1-4; TRBD1 matches at 7 bases. Germline loops: CDR1 SGHRS, CDR2 YFSETQ. The V segment lost 4 bases and the J segment 0 bases; nucleotides outside the gene matches: 3. The length of the CDR3 is 15 residues. The CDR3 nucleotides are TGCGCCAGCAGCGCAGGGGGAACAACTAATGAAAAACTGTTTTTT. Translation: CASSAGGTTNEKLFF.

The V call is TRBV19, the J call TRBJ1-2; D might be TRBD1 (6 bases). V was pared by 3 bases and J by 6 bases, with 14 bases between. Germline V CDR1 and CDR2: LNHDA, SQIVND (reference sequence). CDR3 length equals 14 residues. Written as DNA, the CDR3 is TGTGCCAGTAGTATCTGGGGGCCAGAAAATGGCTACACCTTC. Its protein product is CASSIWGPENGYTF.

Judged by abundance, this clone is medium-sized. The V gene is TRBV11-2, the J gene TRBJ2-5; D possibly corresponds to TRBD2 (5 bases). Germline V gene lookup returns CDR1 SGHAT and CDR2 FQNNGV. Trimming removed 4 bases at V and 3 bases at J, with 12 bases between. The CDR3 sequence is 14 residues long. Here the CDR3 DNA reads TGTGCCAGCAGCTCCGGACTCCGGAAAGAGACCCAGTACTTC. It specifies CASSSGLRKETQYF. The full variable domain, completed using reference TRBV11-2 and TRBJ2-5, is EAGVAQSPRYKIIEKRQSVAFWCNPISGHATLYWYQQILGQGPKLLIQFQNNGVVDDSQLPKDRFSAERLKGVDSTLKIQPAKLEDSAVYLCASSSGLRKETQYFGPGTRLLVL.

The gene calls are TRBV28 and TRBJ2-1, with 11 bases that match TRBD2. The V gene end was trimmed by 4 bases and the J gene end by 10 bases; junction bases not matched to a gene: 15. Per the germline V gene, CDR1 is MDHEN and CDR2 is SYDVKM. The CDR3 is 17 amino acids. The DNA of the CDR3 is TGTGCCAGCAGTTCTCTACTCCTTAGCGGGGGGGCGGGCGAGCAGTTCTTC. Amino acid sequence: CASSSLLLSGGAGEQFF. The full variable domain, in which reference TRBV28 and TRBJ2-1 provide the parts outside the CDR3, is DVKVTQSSRYLVKRTGEKVFLECVQDMDHENMFWYRQDPGLGLRLIYFSYDVKMKEKGDIPEGYSVSREKKERFSLILESASTNQTSMYLCASSSLLLSGGAGEQFFGPGTRLTVL.

This clone has just one count. DNA of the CDR3: TGTGCCAGCAGTAACAGGCGGGACAGGGGGTACGAGCAGTACTTC. It translates to CASSNRRDRGYEQYF. V gene TRBV6-5 combines with J gene TRBJ2-7, with 11 bases lining up with TRBD1. CDR1 and CDR2 from the germline V gene are MNHEY and SVGAGI. J lost 4 bases, V lost 5 bases, and 7 bases had no gene match. This CDR3 comprises 15 residues.

The V gene is TRBV9, the J gene TRBJ2-3; 7 bases are shared with TRBD2. The trim removed 3 bases at V and 2 bases at J, leaving 3 bases unmatched. The CDR3 runs 14 residues. The germline gives CDR1 SGDLS, CDR2 YYNGEE. This CDR3 reads CASSGLAATDTQYF. CDR3 in DNA: TGTGCCAGCAGCGGCCTAGCGGCCACAGATACGCAGTATTTT.

The chain combines TRBV7-6 with TRBJ2-7; TRBD1 might be the D (6 bases). V was cut by 3 bases and J by 0 bases, with 18 bases left in between. CDR1 and CDR2 (germline): SGHVS, FNYEAQ. CDR3 length: 17 amino acids. CDR3 nucleotide sequence: TGTGCCAGCAGCTTTCATCCGGACAGCCATGCCTCCTACGAGCAGTACTTC. Residues: CASSFHPDSHASYEQYF. Complete variable domain (other parts from reference TRBV7-6 and TRBJ2-7): GAGVSQSPRYKVTKRGQDVALRCDPISGHVSLYWYRQALGQGPEFLTYFNYEAQQDKSGLPNDRFSAERPEGSISTLTIQRTEQRDSAMYRCASSFHPDSHASYEQYFGPGTRLTVT.

This clone was detected once. The rearrangement links TRBV14 to TRBJ1-1, with TRBD1 identical over 7 bases. V shed 4 bases and J 11 bases; nucleotides not matched to a gene: 7. CDR3 length: 12 amino acids. Per the germline V gene, CDR1 is SGHDN and CDR2 is FVKESK. This CDR3 is CASSPGGGRAFF. CDR3 in DNA: TGTGCCAGCAGCCCAGGAGGGGGCCGTGCTTTCTTT.

The genes are TRBV6-2 or TRBV6-3 and TRBJ1-2; 8 nucleotides align to TRBD1. CDR1 MNHEY and CDR2 SVGEGT come from the germline V gene. This CDR3 comprises 14 residues. V dropped 3 bases and J dropped 6; count of bases not matched to a gene: 6. The CDR3 loop is CASSYFPDRDGYTF. Written as DNA, the CDR3 is TGTGCCAGCAGTTATTTCCCGGACAGGGATGGCTACACCTTC.

The chain employs TRBV7-2 and TRBJ2-5; TRBD1 matches at 7 bases. Germline CDR1 SGHTA, CDR2 FQGNSA. Losses at the gene ends were 7 bases for V and 3 bases for J; bases not matched to a gene: 8. The CDR3 is 14 residues long. The DNA of the CDR3 is TGTGCCAGCAAACCGGGACAGTGGGAAGAGACCCAGTACTTC. Its translation is CASKPGQWEETQYF.

This chain uses TRBV6-2 or TRBV6-3 with TRBJ2-7; 7 positions agree with TRBD1. Germline CDR1 is MNHEY and CDR2 is SVGEGT. The CDR3 consists of 15 residues. After removal of 2 bases from V and 1 base from J, the junction contained 5 bases not matched to a gene. CDR3 sequence: CASSYKTGKSYEQYF. As DNA, the CDR3 is TGTGCCAGCAGTTACAAGACAGGGAAGTCCTACGAGCAGTACTTC.

The V and J genes are TRBV5-1 and TRBJ2-7; the D gene is possibly TRBD1 (6 bases). Germline-derived CDR1 and CDR2 are SGHRS and YFSETQ. The CDR3 runs 13 residues. V dropped 0 bases and J dropped 6 bases, with 10 bases sitting between them. CDR3: CASSLATGPEQYF. The CDR3 DNA reads as TGCGCCAGCAGCTTGGCTACAGGGCCCGAGCAGTACTTC.

CDR3 coding DNA: TGTGCCAGCAGCTTGAACATCCGGGGGACTAATGAAAAACTGTTTTTT. This sequence encodes CASSLNIRGTNEKLFF. This chain links TRBV7-9 with TRBJ1-4, with a possible D match to TRBD1 (5 bases). The CDR3 is 16 amino acids. Trimming shortened V by 3 bases and J by 2 bases, and 13 bases separated the two germline ends. Per the germline V gene, CDR1 is SEHNR and CDR2 is FQNEAQ (reference sequence).